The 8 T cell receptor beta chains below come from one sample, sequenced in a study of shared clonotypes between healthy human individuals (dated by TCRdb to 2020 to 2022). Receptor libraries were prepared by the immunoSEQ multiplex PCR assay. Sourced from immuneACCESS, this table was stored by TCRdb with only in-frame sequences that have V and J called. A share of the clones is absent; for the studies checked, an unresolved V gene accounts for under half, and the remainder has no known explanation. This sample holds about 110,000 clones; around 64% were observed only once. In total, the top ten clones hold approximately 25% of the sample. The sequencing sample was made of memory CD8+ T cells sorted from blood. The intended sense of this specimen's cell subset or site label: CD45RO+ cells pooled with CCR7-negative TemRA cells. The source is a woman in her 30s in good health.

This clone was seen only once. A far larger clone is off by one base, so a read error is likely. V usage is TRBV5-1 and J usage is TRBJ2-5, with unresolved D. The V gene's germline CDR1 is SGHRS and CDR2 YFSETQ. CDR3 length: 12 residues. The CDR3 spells CASSRPQEIQYF. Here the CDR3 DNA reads TGCGCCAGCAGCCGTCCCCAAGAGATCCAGTACTTC.

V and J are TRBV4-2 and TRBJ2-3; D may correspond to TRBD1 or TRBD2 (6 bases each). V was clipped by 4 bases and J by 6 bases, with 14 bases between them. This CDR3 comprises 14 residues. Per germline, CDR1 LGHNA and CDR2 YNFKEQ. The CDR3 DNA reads TGTGCCAGCAGCCCCGAGCTAGGGGGGGATACGCAGTATTTT. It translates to CASSPELGGDTQYF.

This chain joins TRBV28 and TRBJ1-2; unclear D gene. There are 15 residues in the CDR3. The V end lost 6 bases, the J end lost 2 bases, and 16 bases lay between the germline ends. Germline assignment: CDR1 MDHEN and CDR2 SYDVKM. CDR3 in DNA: TGTGCCAGCAGACATCTTCTTCGGGAGAACTATGGCTACACCTTC. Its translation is CASRHLLRENYGYTF.

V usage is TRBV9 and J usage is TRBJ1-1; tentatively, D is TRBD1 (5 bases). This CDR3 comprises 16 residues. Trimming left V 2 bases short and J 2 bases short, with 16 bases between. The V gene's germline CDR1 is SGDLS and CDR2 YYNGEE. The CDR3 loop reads CASSVGRDQPNTEAFF. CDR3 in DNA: TGTGCCAGCAGCGTCGGGCGGGACCAACCCAACACTGAAGCTTTCTTT.

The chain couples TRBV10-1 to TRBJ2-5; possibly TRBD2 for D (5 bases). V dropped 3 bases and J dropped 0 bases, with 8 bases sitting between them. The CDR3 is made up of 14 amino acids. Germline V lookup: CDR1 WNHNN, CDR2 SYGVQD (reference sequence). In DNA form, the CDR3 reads TGCGCCAGCAGTGACCGGGAATACCAAGAGACCCAGTACTTC. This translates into CASSDREYQETQYF.

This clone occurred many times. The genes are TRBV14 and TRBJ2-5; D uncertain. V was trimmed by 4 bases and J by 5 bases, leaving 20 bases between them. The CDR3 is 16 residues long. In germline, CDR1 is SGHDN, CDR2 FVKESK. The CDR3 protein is CASSLAGRSRWETQYF. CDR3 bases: TGTGCCAGCAGCCTCGCCGGACGATCAAGGTGGGAGACCCAGTACTTC.

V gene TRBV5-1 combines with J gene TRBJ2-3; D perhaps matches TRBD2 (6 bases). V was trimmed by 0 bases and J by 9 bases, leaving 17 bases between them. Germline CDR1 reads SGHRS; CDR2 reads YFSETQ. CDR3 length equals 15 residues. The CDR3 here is CASSLAGSSWRTQYF. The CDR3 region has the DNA TGCGCCAGCAGCTTGGCCGGGAGCTCCTGGAGGACGCAGTATTTT.

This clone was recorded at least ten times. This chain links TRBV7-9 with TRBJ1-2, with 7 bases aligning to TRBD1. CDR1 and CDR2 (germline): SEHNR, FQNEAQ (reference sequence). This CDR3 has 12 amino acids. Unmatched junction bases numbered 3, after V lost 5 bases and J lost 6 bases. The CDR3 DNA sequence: TGTGCCAGCAGCCCAGGGGGTAATGGCTACACCTTC. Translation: CASSPGGNGYTF.